This T cell receptor beta chain emerged from a study of control samples from healthy donors and cancer patients. Comments on this clone: The same CDR3 also results from other DNA sequences found in this sample.

Germline CDR1 is SQVTM and CDR2 is ANQGSEA. The CDR3 runs to 13 residues. Trimming cost V 6 bases and J 1 base, with 10 bases left between them. Profiled with immunoSEQ multiplex PCR; TCRdb holds only in-frame clones, not every one. The data show roughly 120,000 clones, over 85% seen once. Sequencing was done on a sample of blood. This receptor was taken from a man younger than 45 in good health. This chain joins TRBV29-1 and TRBJ1-5; tentatively, D is TRBD1 (5 bases). CDR3 DNA sequence: TGCAGCGTGGCCCGGGACAGCAATCAGCCCCAGCATTTT. It encodes CSVARDSNQPQHF.